The present T cell receptor (beta chain) was sequenced within a study of T cell clones after liver transplantation. Findings and limits, study-wide: The donor-reactive repertoire was only partly measurable in a couple of subjects, lacking donor cells.

This clone was seen only a few times. The antigen remains unidentified. Assay: immunoSEQ multiplex PCR; the TCRdb copy retains only in-frame clones and omits some. The top ten clones hold around 16% of a sample with around 60,000 clones, 60% to 80% of them seen once. V lost 5 bases to trimming and J lost 4 bases, with 8 bases between them. Germline assignment: CDR1 WNHNN and CDR2 SYGVQD (reference sequence). The CDR3 runs 13 residues. This receptor was identified in a human donor who received a liver transplant. J is TRBJ2-2 and V is TRBV10-1; D may be TRBD1 (7 bases). This sample comprised CD4+ T cells from blood, obtained before liver transplant. The CDR3 bases are TGCGCCAGCAGTCAGGGGGGCACCGGGGAGCTGTTTTTT. This sequence encodes CASSQGGTGELFF.